Following are 8 T cell receptor beta chains from one sample sequenced in a study of radiation and T cells in renal cell carcinoma. Profiled with immunoSEQ multiplex PCR; TCRdb holds only in-frame clones, not every one. This table has tens of thousands of clones, 80% appearing once. The sample's time point: blood 2 weeks post-SBRT. The treatment: 15 Gy SBRT to primary tumor, nephrectomy 4 weeks later. Here the sequenced sample was blood, taken from a patient whose treatment included radiotherapy and nephrectomy. These receptors were collected from a woman in her seventies with renal cell carcinoma.

The chain links TRBV7-9 to TRBJ1-2, with D possibly matching TRBD1 (6 bases). Germline CDR1 and CDR2: SEHNR and FQNEAQ (reference sequence). V gave up 7 bases and J gave up 0 bases, with 24 bases separating them. The CDR3 is 18 residues long. The DNA for the CDR3 is TGTGCCAGCACAAACCTGGGGGCCCGGGACGGAGCTAACTATGGCTACACCTTC. It translates to CASTNLGARDGANYGYTF.

The CDR3 DNA follows: TGTGCCAGCAGTTTAGGGGGACAGTCCCTCTACGAGCAGTACTTC. Translating gives CASSLGGQSLYEQYF. V usage is TRBV27 and J usage is TRBJ2-7, with 7 positions matching TRBD1. The germline gives CDR1 MNHEY, CDR2 SMNVEV (reference sequence). V shed 2 bases and J 3 bases; nucleotides not matched to a gene: 7. The CDR3 extends over 15 amino acids.

This clone was seen once. CDR3 DNA sequence: TGTGCCAGCAGCCCAGGCACTAGCGGGTACACCGGGGAGCTGTTTTTT. Translated: CASSPGTSGYTGELFF. The rearrangement joins TRBV7-9 to TRBJ2-2; 9 nucleotides line up with TRBD2. CDR3 size: 16 residues. Germline V gene data show CDR1 as SEHNR and CDR2 as FQNEAQ (reference sequence). Trimming cost V 5 bases and J 3 bases; bases outside gene matches: 7.

V gene TRBV28 combines with J gene TRBJ2-1; 7 nucleotides agree with TRBD1. Trimming took 5 bases from V and 2 from J; bases not matched to a gene: 6. Germline V gene sequence: CDR1 MDHEN, CDR2 SYDVKM. The CDR3 covers 15 residues. The CDR3 protein is CASSLRTGPYNEQFF. For the CDR3, the DNA is TGTGCCAGCAGTCTACGGACAGGCCCCTACAATGAGCAGTTCTTC.

In DNA form, the CDR3 reads TGTGCCAGCAGCTTGGAGGGAAGATCTAATGAAAAACTGTTTTTT. Amino acid sequence: CASSLEGRSNEKLFF. V is TRBV7-2 and J is TRBJ1-4; D is uncertain. Germline CDR1 and CDR2: SGHTA and FQGNSA. The CDR3 has 15 amino acids. With 3 bases removed from V and 3 bases from J, the gap between germline ends came to 11 bases.

This clone was seen a single time. The chain couples TRBV4-1 to TRBJ2-5, with D possibly matching TRBD2 (6 bases). Trimming took off 0 bases at V and 4 bases at J, with 15 bases between the two ends. The CDR3 loop spans 16 amino acids. Germline CDR1 reads MGHRA; CDR2 reads YSYEKL. The CDR3 nucleotides read TGCGCCAGCAGCCAAGAAGACGTTATGGGGGGAGAGACCCAGTACTTC. Translation: CASSQEDVMGGETQYF.

J is TRBJ2-5 and V is TRBV5-1, with a weak D call TRBD2 (7 bases). CDR1 and CDR2 (germline): SGHRS, YFSETQ. Trimming stripped 0 bases from V and 1 base from J, with 13 bases between. This CDR3 spans 16 amino acids. The CDR3 DNA reads as TGCGCCAGCAGCTTGGGCGCGAGGGGGGGCCAAGAGACCCAGTACTTC. It codes for CASSLGARGGQETQYF.

This chain joins TRBV5-4 and TRBJ2-5, with 11 bases identical to TRBD2. Trimming took 4 bases from V and 11 from J; bases not matched to a gene: 13. The CDR3 has 15 residues. Germline loops: CDR1 SGHNT, CDR2 YYREEE (reference sequence). CDR3 nucleotides: TGTGCCAGCAGCCCAGGGACTAGCGGCCTGGGGGAGCAGTACTTC. Translating gives CASSPGTSGLGEQYF.